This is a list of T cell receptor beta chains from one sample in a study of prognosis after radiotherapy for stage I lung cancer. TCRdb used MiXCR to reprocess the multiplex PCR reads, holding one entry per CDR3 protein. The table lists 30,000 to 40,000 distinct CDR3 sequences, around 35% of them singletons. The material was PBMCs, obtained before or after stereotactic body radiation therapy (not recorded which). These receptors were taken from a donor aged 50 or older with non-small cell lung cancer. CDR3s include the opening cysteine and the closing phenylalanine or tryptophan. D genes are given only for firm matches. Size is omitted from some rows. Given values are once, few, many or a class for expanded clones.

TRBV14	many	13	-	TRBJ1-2	TGTGCCAGCAGCCCGGACGTCAACTATGGCTACACCTTC	CASSPDVNYGYTF
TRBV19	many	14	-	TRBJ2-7	TGTGCCACCTCGAGGGGGGCAAACTCCTACGAGCAGTACTTC	CATSRGANSYEQYF
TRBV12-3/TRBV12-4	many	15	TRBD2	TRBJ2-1	TGTGCCAGCAGTTTCGCTCTAGCGGGGGGGAATCGACAGTTCTTC	CASSFALAGGNRQFF
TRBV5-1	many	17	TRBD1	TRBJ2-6	TGCGCCAGCAGCTCCCCCGGACAGGGCTCCGGGGCCAACGTCCTGACTTTC	CASSSPGQGSGANVLTF
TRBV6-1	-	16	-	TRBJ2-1	TGTGCCAGCAGGCTCGCAGGGGGGGCTATAGGCAATGAGCAGTTCTTC	CASRLAGGAIGNEQFF
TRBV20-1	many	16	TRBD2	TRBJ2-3	TGCAGTGCTAGAACTAGCGGGAGCGGCCCACCTCATACGCAGTATTTT	CSARTSGSGPPHTQYF
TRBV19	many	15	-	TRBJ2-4	TGTGCCAGTAGTTCAACCCTGGACAGTAGAAACATTCAGTACTTC	CASSSTLDSRNIQYF
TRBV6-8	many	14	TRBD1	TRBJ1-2	TGTGCCAGCAGTTACTTACAGGGGGGCTATGGCTACACCTTC	CASSYLQGGYGYTF
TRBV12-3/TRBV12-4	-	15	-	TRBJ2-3	TGTGCCAGCAGTTTAGCGCTAGGAAGCACAGATACGCAGTATTTT	CASSLALGSTDTQYF
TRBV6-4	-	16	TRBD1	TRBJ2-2	TGTGCCAGCAGTGATGTCCGGGACAGGAGAACCGGGGAGCTGTTTTTT	CASSDVRDRRTGELFF
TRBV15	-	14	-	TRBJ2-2	TGTGCCACCAGCATATACAAGGAGCCCGGGGAGCTGTTTTTT	CATSIYKEPGELFF
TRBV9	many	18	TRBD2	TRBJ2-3	TGTGCCAGCAGCGTAGAGTCTAGCGGTTTTTGGGGCACAGATACGCAGTATTTT	CASSVESSGFWGTDTQYF
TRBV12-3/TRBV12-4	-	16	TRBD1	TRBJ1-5	TGTGCCAGCAGTTTACAGGGGGCCGTATTGGATCAGCCCCAGCATTTT	CASSLQGAVLDQPQHF
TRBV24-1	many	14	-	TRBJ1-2	TGTGCCACCAGTGATCCCTCGGGGGTGTATGGCTACACCTTC	CATSDPSGVYGYTF
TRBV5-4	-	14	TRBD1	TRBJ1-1	TGTGCCAGCAGCTCAGGACAGGGGAACACTGAAGCTTTCTTT	CASSSGQGNTEAFF
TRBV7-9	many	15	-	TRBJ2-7	TGTGCCAGCAGCTTAGTCATGGGCACCTCCTACGAGCAGTACTTC	CASSLVMGTSYEQYF
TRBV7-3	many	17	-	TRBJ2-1	TGTGCCAGCAGCTTACGGCTCCCGGACAGAAGCCACAATGAGCAGTTCTTC	CASSLRLPDRSHNEQFF
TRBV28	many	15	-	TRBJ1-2	TGTGCCAGCAGTTCATCATGGACTGAAAACTATGGCTACACCTTC	CASSSSWTENYGYTF
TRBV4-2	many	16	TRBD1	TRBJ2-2	TGTGCCAGCAGCGTAGGGGCCGGACAGGGTTCCGGGGAGCTGTTTTTT	CASSVGAGQGSGELFF
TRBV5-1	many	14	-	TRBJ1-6	TGCGCCAGCAGCTTGGGTGGAGGCTGGGTACCCCTCCACTTT	CASSLGGGWVPLHF
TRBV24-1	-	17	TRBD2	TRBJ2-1	TGTGCCACCAGTGATCTCCCTCACAGCGGGAAGGACAATGAGCAGTTCTTC	CATSDLPHSGKDNEQFF
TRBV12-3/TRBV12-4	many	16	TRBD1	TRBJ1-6	TGTGCCAGCAGGAAAGAGGGGGCCGGCTATAATTCACCCCTCCACTTT	CASRKEGAGYNSPLHF
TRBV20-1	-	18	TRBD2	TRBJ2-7	TGCAGTGCTAGCACATTGAGCGGGGGTGACTTCTCCAACCACGAGCAGTACTTC	CSASTLSGGDFSNHEQYF
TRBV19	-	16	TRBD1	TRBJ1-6	TGTGCCAGTAGTATCTCCGGGACAGGGAATAATTCACCCCTCCACTTT	CASSISGTGNNSPLHF
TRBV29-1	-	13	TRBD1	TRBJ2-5	TGCAGCGTCAATACAGGGGGTCGGGAGACCCAGTACTTC	CSVNTGGRETQYF
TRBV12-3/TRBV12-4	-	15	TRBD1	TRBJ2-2	TGTTCCAGCAGGGATGAGACAGGGGATTCTGTGGAGCTGTTTTTT	CSSRDETGDSVELFF
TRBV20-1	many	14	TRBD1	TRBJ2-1	TGCAGTGCGATACCGGGACAGGGTGGGGATGAGCAGTTCTTC	CSAIPGQGGDEQFF
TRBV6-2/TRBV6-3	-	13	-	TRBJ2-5	TGTGCCAGCAGGTCGGGTGCCCAAGACACCCAGTACTTC	CASRSGAQDTQYF
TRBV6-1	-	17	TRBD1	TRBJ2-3	TGTGCCATTAGTGGGGGGGACACAGGGGGCGAGGCAGATACGCAGTATTTT	CAISGGDTGGEADTQYF
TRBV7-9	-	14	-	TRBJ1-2	TGTGCCAGCAGCTTAGGGTCAGGGGATCTTGGCTACACCTTC	CASSLGSGDLGYTF
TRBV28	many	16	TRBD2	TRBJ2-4	TGTGCCAGCACCCTGCCGGGACTACTAGCCAAAAACATTCAGTACTTC	CASTLPGLLAKNIQYF
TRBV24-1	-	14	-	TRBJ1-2	TGTGCCACCAGTCTCTCCCAGGGTTACAGTGGCTACACCTTC	CATSLSQGYSGYTF
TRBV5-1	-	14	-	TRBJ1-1	TGCGCCAGCAGCTTTTCTTCAGGTCTTGCTGAAGCTTTCTTT	CASSFSSGLAEAFF
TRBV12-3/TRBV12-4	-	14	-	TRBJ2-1	TGTGCCAGCTTCTTGGGGGGCTGGATCGGTGAGCAGTTCTTC	CASFLGGWIGEQFF
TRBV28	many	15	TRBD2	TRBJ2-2	TGTGCCAGCAGTTCAACGACTAGCTACACCGGGGAGCTGTTTTTT	CASSSTTSYTGELFF
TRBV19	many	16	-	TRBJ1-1	TGTGCCAGTACCAAACCGGGGGCAGTCTTAGGCTCTGAAGCTTTCTTT	CASTKPGAVLGSEAFF
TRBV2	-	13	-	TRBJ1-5	TGTGCCACCCGACAGTATAGCAATCAGCCCCAGCATTTT	CATRQYSNQPQHF
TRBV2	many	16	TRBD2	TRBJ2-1	TGTGCCAGCAAGGCCGCTCCGGGGGGTGGGAGCAATGAGCAGTTCTTC	CASKAAPGGGSNEQFF
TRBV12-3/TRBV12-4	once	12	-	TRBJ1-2	TGTGCCAGCAGTCGAGGGGGCTATGGCTACACCTTC	CASSRGGYGYTF
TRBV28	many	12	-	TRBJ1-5	TGTGCCAGCAGTCGTGATTATCAGCCCCAGCATTTT	CASSRDYQPQHF
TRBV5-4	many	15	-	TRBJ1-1	TGTGCCAGCAGCTCTACAGGAATTGAGAACACTGAAGCTTTCTTT	CASSSTGIENTEAFF
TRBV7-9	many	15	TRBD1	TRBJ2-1	TGTGCCAGCAGCCAACGACAGGGGGGGTTAAATGAGCAGTTCTTC	CASSQRQGGLNEQFF
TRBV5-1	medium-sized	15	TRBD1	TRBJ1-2	TGCGCCAGCAGCTTGGAAACAGGGGGCGCGGATGGCTACACCTTC	CASSLETGGADGYTF
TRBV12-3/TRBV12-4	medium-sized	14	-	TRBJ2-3	TGTGCCAGCAGTTTCCAGGGCCTTACAGATACGCAGTATTTT	CASSFQGLTDTQYF
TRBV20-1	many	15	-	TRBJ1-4	TGCAGTGCTAGGGACGGGGAGGGAAATAATGAAAAACTGTTTTTT	CSARDGEGNNEKLFF
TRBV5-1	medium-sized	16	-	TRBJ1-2	TGCGCCAGCAGCTTGGGAGGGGAGACAGATCACTATGGCTACACCTTC	CASSLGGETDHYGYTF
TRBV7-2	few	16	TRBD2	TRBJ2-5	TGTGCCAGCAGCCTTTCTCGACTAGCGGGGGGAGAGACCCAGTACTTC	CASSLSRLAGGETQYF
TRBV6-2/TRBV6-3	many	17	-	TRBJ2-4	TGTGCCAGCAGTTACTCTAATCCGTCAGGGGCCAAAAACATTCAGTACTTC	CASSYSNPSGAKNIQYF
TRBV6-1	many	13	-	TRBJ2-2	TGTGCCAGCAGGACAGATTACACCGGGGAGCTGTTTTTT	CASRTDYTGELFF
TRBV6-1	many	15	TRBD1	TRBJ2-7	TGTGCCAGCAATATGGGGACAGCCGGTAACTACGAGCAGTACTTC	CASNMGTAGNYEQYF
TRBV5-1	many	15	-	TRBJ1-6	TGCGCCAGCAGCTTGGCAGGGGATTTTAATTCACCCCTCCACTTT	CASSLAGDFNSPLHF
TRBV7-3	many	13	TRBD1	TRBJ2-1	TGTGCCAGCAGCACGCAAAGGGGACAGGGGAAGTTCTTC	CASSTQRGQGKFF
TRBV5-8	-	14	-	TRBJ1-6	TGTGCCAGCAGCTTCCCAGAAGATAATTCACCCCTCCACTTT	CASSFPEDNSPLHF
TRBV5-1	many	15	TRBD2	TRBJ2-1	TGCGCCAGCAGCTTTTCAGCGGGAGCAGGTAATGAGCAGTTCTTC	CASSFSAGAGNEQFF
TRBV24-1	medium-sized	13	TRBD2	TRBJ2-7	TGTGCCACCAGTCCTAGCGGGGGGTACGAGCAGTACTTC	CATSPSGGYEQYF
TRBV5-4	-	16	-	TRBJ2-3	TGTGCCAGCAGCACCGGAGGTCAGGGGAGGTCATATACGCAGTATTTT	CASSTGGQGRSYTQYF
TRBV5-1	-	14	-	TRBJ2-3	TGCGCCAGCAGCTTGTGCTCTAGGGGAGATACGCAGTATTTT	CASSLCSRGDTQYF
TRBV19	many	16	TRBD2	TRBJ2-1	TGTGCCAGTACTGGCTCGGGAGGAAAAACTAACAATGAGCAGTTCTTC	CASTGSGGKTNNEQFF
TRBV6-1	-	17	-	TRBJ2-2	TGTGCCAGCATGTCCGGCCGGACGGGAGTGAACACCGTGGAGCTGTTTTTT	CASMSGRTGVNTVELFF